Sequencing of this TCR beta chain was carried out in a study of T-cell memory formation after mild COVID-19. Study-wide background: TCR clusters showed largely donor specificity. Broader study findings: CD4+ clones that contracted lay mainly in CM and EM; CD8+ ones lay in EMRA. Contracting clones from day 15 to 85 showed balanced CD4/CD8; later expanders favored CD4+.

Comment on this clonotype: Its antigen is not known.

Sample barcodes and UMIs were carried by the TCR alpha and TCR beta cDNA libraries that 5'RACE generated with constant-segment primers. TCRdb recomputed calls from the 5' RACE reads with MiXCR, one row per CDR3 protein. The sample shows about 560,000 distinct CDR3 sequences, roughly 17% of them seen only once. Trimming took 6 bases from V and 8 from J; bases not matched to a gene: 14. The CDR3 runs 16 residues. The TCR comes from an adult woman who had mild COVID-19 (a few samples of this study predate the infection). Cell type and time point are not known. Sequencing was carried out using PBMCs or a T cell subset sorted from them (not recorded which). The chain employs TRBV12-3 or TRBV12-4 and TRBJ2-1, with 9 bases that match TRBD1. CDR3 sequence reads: CASSRPGTGQRDEQFF. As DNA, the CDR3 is TGTGCCAGCAGCCGACCCGGGACAGGGCAACGGGATGAGCAGTTCTTC.